The 29 T cell receptor beta chains given below trace back to one sample, sequenced in a study of blood T cell repertoires in COVID-19. Profiling relied on immunoSEQ multiplex PCR, and the TCRdb table lists in-frame clones only, not all of them. This sample yields approximately 220,000 clones, of which approximately 83% are seen a single time; 2.5% belongs to the top ten. The specimen sequenced was peripheral blood. The receptors were sampled from a woman in her thirties or forties with active or convalescent COVID-19.

This clone has a single count. V usage is TRBV6-6 and J usage is TRBJ2-1, with D perhaps TRBD2 (5 bases). The CDR3 covers 15 residues. V was trimmed by 0 bases and J by 7 bases, leaving 13 bases between them. Germline V CDR1 and CDR2: MNHNY, SVGAGI (reference sequence). The CDR3 DNA reads as TGTGCCAGCAGTTACTCGATGAGGGAGACGAATGAGCAGTTCTTC. It yields the protein CASSYSMRETNEQFF.

The gene calls are TRBV5-1 and TRBJ2-7, with D maybe TRBD1 (6 bases). V was pared by 0 bases and J by 3 bases, with 16 bases between. CDR3 size: 16 residues. Germline V lookup: CDR1 SGHRS, CDR2 YFSETQ. CDR3 nucleotide sequence: TGCGCCAGCAGCTTGGTAGTCGGGACACCTATCTACGAGCAGTACTTC. This gives the protein CASSLVVGTPIYEQYF. The full variable domain, completed using reference TRBV5-1 and TRBJ2-7, is KAGVTQTPRYLIKTRGQQVTLSCSPISGHRSVSWYQQTPGQGLQFLFEYFSETQRNKGNFPGRFSGRQFSNSRSEMNVSTLELGDSALYLCASSLVVGTPIYEQYFGPGTRLTVT.

The sample holds one count of this clone. This chain links TRBV4-3 with TRBJ2-7; 8 bases are a match to TRBD1. With 0 bases clipped from V and 2 bases from J, the junction kept 0 bases outside the gene matches. The CDR3 totals 14 residues. Looked up from germline, CDR1 is LGHNA and CDR2 is YSLEER. The CDR3 DNA sequence: TGCGCCAGCAGCCAAGACAGGGGGCCCTACGAGCAGTACTTC. As protein: CASSQDRGPYEQYF.

The chain links TRBV30 to TRBJ2-1, with TRBD2 matching over 13 bases. J gave up 3 bases and V 1 base, and 3 bases lay outside the gene matches. CDR3 length: 16 residues. Germline lookup yields CDR1 GTSNPN and CDR2 SVGIG (reference sequence). The CDR3 region has the DNA TGTGCCTGGAGTGCTGGGACTAGCGGGAACTACAATGAGCAGTTCTTC. As protein: CAWSAGTSGNYNEQFF.

This chain connects TRBV7-6 to TRBJ2-7; 7 nucleotides line up with TRBD1. This CDR3 has 15 residues. Looked up from germline, CDR1 is SGHVS and CDR2 is FNYEAQ. After removal of 2 bases from V and 7 bases from J, the junction contained 11 bases not matched to a gene. In DNA form, the CDR3 reads TGTGCCAGCAGCTTAACGGGTGCAGGGGGTGGGGAGCAGTACTTC. Residues: CASSLTGAGGGEQYF.

This clone was seen a single time. The chain couples TRBV2 to TRBJ1-4; 8 nucleotides agree with TRBD1. The germline V gene encodes CDR1 SNHLY and CDR2 FYNNEI. J gave up 5 bases and V 4 bases, and 6 bases lay outside the gene matches. The CDR3 spans 15 residues. CDR3 DNA: TGTGCCAGCAGTGTTGTCGGACAGGGAAATGAAAAACTGTTTTTT. It is translated as CASSVVGQGNEKLFF.

With regard to this clone: A much larger clone is a single base away; this may be a read error. The chain has TRBV6-5 and TRBJ1-4, with 8 bases lining up with TRBD1. Unmatched junction bases numbered 4, after V lost 6 bases and J lost 4 bases. Germline CDR1 is MNHEY and CDR2 is SVGAGI. There are 14 residues in the CDR3. DNA of the CDR3: TGTGCCAGCAGCCTAGGACAGGGTAATGAAAAACTGTTTTTT. Translation gives CASSLGQGNEKLFF.

CDR3: CASSIRDSSYNEQFF. The CDR3 nucleotides are TGTGCCAGTAGTATCCGGGACAGCTCCTACAATGAGCAGTTCTTC. The V call is TRBV19, the J call TRBJ2-1; TRBD1 agrees at 7 bases. Losses at the gene ends were 3 bases for V and 0 bases for J; bases not matched to a gene: 2. The germline V gene has CDR1 LNHDA and CDR2 SQIVND (reference sequence). This CDR3 region has 15 residues.

The chain employs TRBV9 and TRBJ2-2; possible D gene TRBD1, 6 bases. The germline gives CDR1 SGDLS, CDR2 YYNGEE. Trimming took off 0 bases at V and 3 bases at J, with 12 bases between the two ends. The CDR3 is 16 amino acids. This CDR3 is CASSVGMDSDTGELFF. Written as DNA, the CDR3 is TGTGCCAGCAGCGTAGGAATGGACAGCGACACCGGGGAGCTGTTTTTT.

The V and J genes are TRBV10-3 and TRBJ2-3, with TRBD2 identical over 7 bases. The length of the CDR3 is 16 residues. Germline loops: CDR1 ENHRY, CDR2 SYGVKD. V shed 0 bases and J 5 bases; nucleotides not matched to a gene: 8. The CDR3 sequence: CAISESSVSGVDTQYF. CDR3 nucleotide sequence: TGTGCCATCAGTGAGTCCAGCGTAAGCGGGGTAGATACGCAGTATTTT.

Here the CDR3 reads CASSLVTLRAEAFF. The CDR3 bases are TGTGCCAGCAGCTTAGTCACCCTACGGGCTGAAGCTTTCTTT. The V call is TRBV11-3, the J call TRBJ1-1; D ambiguous. Germline V lookup: CDR1 SGHNT, CDR2 YENEEA. The CDR3 runs 14 residues. V lost 1 base and J 6 bases, leaving 12 bases between the germline ends.

This chain links TRBV7-2 with TRBJ2-7, with TRBD1 as a possible D gene (6 bases). Germline V lookup: CDR1 SGHTA, CDR2 FQGNSA. The CDR3 length is 14 residues. Trimming stripped 3 bases from V and 0 bases from J, with 9 bases between. DNA for the CDR3: TGTGCCAGCAGCTTCCGGGACAACTCCTACGAGCAGTACTTC. Encoded protein: CASSFRDNSYEQYF.

V gene TRBV18 combines with J gene TRBJ2-1, with D maybe TRBD2 (5 bases). V was pared by 8 bases and J by 0 bases, with 14 bases between. The V gene's germline CDR1 is KGHSH and CDR2 LQKENI. The CDR3 runs to 15 residues. The CDR3 protein is CASRGSGLSYNEQFF. CDR3 sequence (DNA): TGTGCCAGCCGAGGAAGCGGTCTCTCCTACAATGAGCAGTTCTTC.

The chain has TRBV2 and TRBJ1-2, with 7 bases lining up with TRBD1. The CDR3 is 14 residues long. From germline, CDR1 is SNHLY and CDR2 FYNNEI. The V and J ends lost 5 bases and 9 bases, in that order; junction bases with no gene match: 12. The CDR3 region has the DNA TGTGCCAGCAGTCCAGGGGGAACCGGTGGGAGCTACACCTTC. It translates to CASSPGGTGGSYTF.

V is TRBV19 and J is TRBJ2-1; 7 nucleotides align to TRBD1. Germline CDR1 LNHDA, CDR2 SQIVND (reference sequence). J was trimmed by 2 bases and V by 6 bases; bases with no gene match: 7. This CDR3 contains 15 residues. CDR3 sequence: CASRLQGRAYNEQFF. The CDR3 bases are TGTGCCAGTAGACTACAGGGGAGAGCCTACAATGAGCAGTTCTTC.

Remarks on this clone: At one end the junction does not follow the germline gene, possibly because of a read error. The rearrangement uses TRBV7-7 and TRBJ2-2, with a tentative D call TRBD2 (5 bases). Per germline, CDR1 SSHAT and CDR2 FNYEAQ (reference sequence). The CDR3 is 16 residues long. The DNA for the CDR3 is TGTGCTAGCAGCCGAGAAGCGGCCGCGAACACCGGGGAGCTGTTTTTT. It specifies CASSREAAANTGELFF.

The chain recombines TRBV13 with TRBJ1-1; D uncertain. Trimming stripped 4 bases from V and 6 bases from J, with 18 bases between. Germline CDR1 reads PRHDT; CDR2 reads FYEKMQ (reference sequence). The CDR3 length is 15 residues. CDR3 residues: CASSSTRKLNAEAFF. The CDR3 DNA is TGTGCCAGCAGCTCGACACGCAAACTCAACGCTGAAGCTTTCTTT.

The V and J genes are TRBV28 and TRBJ1-5, with 8 bases identical to TRBD1. This CDR3 is built from 18 residues. J was trimmed by 1 base and V by 6 bases; bases with no gene match: 14. Germline CDR1 MDHEN, CDR2 SYDVKM. The DNA for the CDR3 is TGTGCCAGCAGCCCGCCAGGGGGCGGCAGACTGAGCAATCAGCCCCAGCATTTT. Translated: CASSPPGGGRLSNQPQHF.

The gene calls are TRBV19 and TRBJ2-6, with D perhaps matching TRBD1 (6 bases). CDR1 is LNHDA, CDR2 SQIVND, per germline (reference sequence). The CDR3 sequence is 20 residues long. The germline V and J ends were trimmed by 6 bases and 0 bases, with 24 bases remaining between them. CDR3 in amino acids: CASRVITYRAQSSGANVLTF. The CDR3 region has the DNA TGTGCCAGTAGGGTCATAACGTACAGGGCTCAAAGCTCTGGGGCCAACGTCCTGACTTTC. Complete variable domain (other parts from reference TRBV19 and TRBJ2-6): DGGITQSPKYLFRKEGQNVTLSCEQNLNHDAMYWYRQDPGQGLRLIYYSQIVNDFQKGDIAEGYSVSREKKESFPLTVTSAQKNPTAFYLCASRVITYRAQSSGANVLTFGAGSRLTVL.

The gene calls are TRBV6-6 and TRBJ2-1, with 8 bases identical to TRBD2. Germline CDR1 and CDR2: MNHNY and SVGAGI (reference sequence). Trimming removed 7 bases from V and 3 bases from J; junction bases left unmatched: 8. CDR3 length equals 15 residues. CDR3 DNA sequence: TGTGCCAGCACTAGACCGGGACTAGACTACAATGAGCAGTTCTTC. This encodes CASTRPGLDYNEQFF.

The rearrangement joins TRBV28 to TRBJ2-7; possibly TRBD2 for D (6 bases). This CDR3 comprises 14 residues. CDR1 is MDHEN and CDR2 is SYDVKM in the germline V gene. V was shortened by 7 bases and J by 0 bases, with 13 bases between the two germline ends. In DNA, the CDR3 is TGTGCCAGCATCCCGGGACTGATCTCCTACGAGCAGTACTTC. It is translated as CASIPGLISYEQYF.

The chain has TRBV5-1 and TRBJ2-3, with TRBD2 as a possible D gene (6 bases). The CDR3 loop spans 15 amino acids. The germline V and J ends were trimmed by 0 bases and 3 bases, with 11 bases remaining between them. Germline lookup yields CDR1 SGHRS and CDR2 YFSETQ. The CDR3 is CASSLGRGGTDTQYF. The CDR3 nucleotides are TGCGCCAGCAGCTTGGGTCGAGGAGGGACAGATACGCAGTATTTT.

The genes are TRBV7-2 and TRBJ1-1, with 8 bases lining up with TRBD1. This CDR3 is 14 amino acids long. CDR1 SGHTA and CDR2 FQGNSA come from the germline V gene. Trimming took 3 bases from V and 5 from J; bases not matched to a gene: 5. CDR3 bases: TGTGCCAGCAGCTTCACGGGACAGGCGACTGAAGCTTTCTTT. Amino acids: CASSFTGQATEAFF.

The chain employs TRBV7-8 and TRBJ1-1, with 7 bases aligning to TRBD1. The CDR3 runs to 17 residues. CDR1 is SGHVS, CDR2 FQNEAQ, per germline. Trimming took 6 bases from V and 0 from J; bases not matched to a gene: 13. This CDR3 is CASRLTGADTLNTEAFF. The CDR3 DNA reads TGTGCCAGCAGGTTAACAGGGGCTGATACCTTGAACACTGAAGCTTTCTTT.

The V and J genes are TRBV5-5 and TRBJ2-5; weak D call: TRBD2 (5 bases). Trimming cost V 3 bases and J 1 base, with 10 bases left between them. Germline lookup yields CDR1 SGHKS and CDR2 YYEKEE (reference sequence). This CDR3 comprises 14 residues. CDR3 nucleotides: TGTGCCAGCAGCTGGACTTTAGCCCAAGAGACCCAGTACTTC. Amino acid sequence: CASSWTLAQETQYF.

The chain combines TRBV9 with TRBJ1-1; no clear D gene. The germline V and J ends were trimmed by 0 bases and 5 bases, with 11 bases remaining between them. Germline-derived CDR1 and CDR2 are SGDLS and YYNGEE. The CDR3 runs 14 residues. The CDR3 sequence is CASSVANEETEAFF. The CDR3 coding sequence is TGTGCCAGCAGCGTAGCTAACGAGGAGACTGAAGCTTTCTTT.

The chain employs TRBV28 and TRBJ1-1, with 8 nucleotides matching TRBD1. Germline CDR1 and CDR2: MDHEN and SYDVKM. CDR3 length: 15 amino acids. The trim removed 8 bases at V and 2 bases at J, leaving 10 bases unmatched. The CDR3 reads CASRPPGQGNTEAFF. The CDR3, as DNA: TGTGCCAGCCGACCCCCAGGACAGGGCAACACTGAAGCTTTCTTT.

The chain links TRBV19 to TRBJ1-5; TRBD1 might be the D (6 bases). The CDR3 spans 14 residues. Germline V gene data show CDR1 as LNHDA and CDR2 as SQIVND (reference sequence). The V gene lost 1 base and the J gene lost 9 bases, with 13 bases spanning the gap. In DNA form, the CDR3 reads TGTGCCAGTAGTATAGCTTCGCAGGGGATGCCCCAGCATTTT. Amino acids: CASSIASQGMPQHF.

This chain uses TRBV24-1 with TRBJ2-7, with 9 bases that match TRBD1. J gave up 2 bases and V 3 bases, and 4 bases lay outside the gene matches. The CDR3 sequence is 15 residues long. In germline, CDR1 is KGHDR, CDR2 SFDVKD. The CDR3 DNA reads TGTGCCACCAGTGATCGAAGGGACAGGGCCTACGAGCAGTACTTC. Its translation is CATSDRRDRAYEQYF.